The 10 T cell receptor beta chains in this list originate from one sample, sequenced in a study of blood T cell repertoires in COVID-19 (TCRdb year 2020). The library was produced with the immunoSEQ multiplex PCR assay. This is the immuneACCESS table as TCRdb keeps it, with only in-frame sequences that have V and J called. A part of the clones is gone; compared with another copy, unresolved V genes explain less than half, and the rest is unexplained. Recorded for this sample are about 130,000 clones; 80% to 90% of them occurred a single time. The ten most abundant clones make up 9.5% to 15% of the sample. Specimen: peripheral blood. The origin of the receptors is a human donor in a cohort sampled during active COVID-19.

The chain has TRBV19 and TRBJ1-2; D is unresolved. The germline CDR1 and CDR2 sequences are LNHDA and SQIVND (reference sequence). The CDR3 has 15 residues. V was pared by 5 bases and J by 5 bases, with 18 bases between. The CDR3 region has the DNA TGTGCCAGTAGTGCGACATATTCGGTTTTTTATGGCTACACCTTC. Its protein is CASSATYSVFYGYTF. The entire variable domain, with the rest obtained from reference TRBV19 and TRBJ1-2, is as follows: DGGITQSPKYLFRKEGQNVTLSCEQNLNHDAMYWYRQDPGQGLRLIYYSQIVNDFQKGDIAEGYSVSREKKESFPLTVTSAQKNPTAFYLCASSATYSVFYGYTFGSGTRLTVV.

CDR3 region: CAIADSNYGYTF. In DNA form, the CDR3 reads TGCGCCATAGCCGACAGCAATTATGGCTACACCTTC. V usage is TRBV10-2 and J usage is TRBJ1-2; tentatively, D is TRBD1 (5 bases). The ends were cut back, 10 bases at V and 5 bases at J, with 14 bases in the middle. In germline, CDR1 is WSHSY, CDR2 SAAADI. The CDR3 sequence is 12 residues long.

The J gene is TRBJ1-1, the V gene TRBV3-1 (or the pseudogene TRBV3-2); 11 nucleotides match TRBD1. The V gene's germline CDR1 is LGHDT and CDR2 YNNKEL (reference sequence). V shed 4 bases and J 7 bases; nucleotides not matched to a gene: 11. The CDR3 consists of 16 residues. The CDR3 sequence is CASSLRTGGMAIEAFF. The CDR3 region has the DNA TGTGCCAGCAGCCTGAGGACAGGGGGCATGGCTATTGAAGCTTTCTTT.

Only one count was recorded for this clone. The V call is TRBV11-2, the J call TRBJ1-2; D unresolved. The germline V gene has CDR1 SGHAT and CDR2 FQNNGV. The CDR3 has 15 amino acids. V lost 1 base to trimming and J lost 8 bases, with 17 bases between them. CDR3 nucleotide sequence: TGTGCCAGCAGCTTAGTCTCTCGCTTCCACAAGGGCTACACCTTC. Encoded protein: CASSLVSRFHKGYTF.

This clone was counted ten times or more. The chain employs TRBV29-1 and TRBJ1-1; TRBD1 is a possible D gene (6 bases). Deletions cut 6 bases from V and 1 base from J, with 12 bases between. Germline loops: CDR1 SQVTM, CDR2 ANQGSEA. CDR3 length: 13 amino acids. CDR3 protein: CSVGRDKNTEAFF. Here the CDR3 DNA reads TGCAGCGTCGGTCGGGACAAGAACACTGAAGCTTTCTTT.

This chain uses TRBV7-3 with TRBJ2-1, with TRBD1 identical over 7 bases. The germline V gene encodes CDR1 SGHTA and CDR2 FQGTGA. V was pared by 5 bases and J by 0 bases, with 4 bases of the junction left unmatched. This CDR3 spans 15 amino acids. The CDR3 nucleotides read TGTGCCAGCAGCCCCCGGGACAGCTCCTACAATGAGCAGTTCTTC. Its translation is CASSPRDSSYNEQFF. The whole variable domain, filled in from reference TRBV7-3 and TRBJ2-1, reads GAGVSQTPSNKVTEKGKYVELRCDPISGHTALYWYRQSLGQGPEFLIYFQGTGAADDSGLPNDRFFAVRPEGSVSTLKIQRTERGDSAVYLCASSPRDSSYNEQFFGPGTRLTVL.

The chain uses TRBV9 and TRBJ2-7; TRBD1 aligns across 8 bases. CDR1 SGDLS and CDR2 YYNGEE come from the germline V gene. This CDR3 is built from 13 residues. J lost 5 bases, V lost 0 bases, and 1 base had no gene match. CDR3 in DNA: TGTGCCAGCAGCGTAGCAGGGGGCCACGAGCAGTACTTC. Its protein product is CASSVAGGHEQYF. The full variable domain, with the rest looked up from reference TRBV9 and TRBJ2-7, is DSGVTQTPKHLITATGQRVTLRCSPRSGDLSVYWYQQSLDQGLQFLIQYYNGEERAKGNILERFSAQQFPDLHSELNLSSLELGDSALYFCASSVAGGHEQYFGPGTRLTVT.

This clone was seen once. The CDR3 loop is CARSESEGQPQHF. As DNA, the CDR3 is TGTGCCAGAAGCGAGAGTGAGGGTCAGCCCCAGCATTTT. The rearrangement joins TRBV5-3 to TRBJ1-5, with unresolved D. TRBV5-3 is an ORF, and what it does is uncertain. The V end was cut by 4 bases, the J end by 6 bases, with 11 bases between. The CDR3 covers 13 residues.

This clone was picked up a small number of times. This rearrangement joins TRBV4-1 to TRBJ1-2; the D is unclear. This CDR3 is built from 16 residues. With 1 base removed from V and 8 bases from J, the gap between germline ends came to 20 bases. CDR1 is MGHRA, CDR2 YSYEKL, per germline. CDR3 protein: CASSQAYFVETLGYTF. The CDR3 bases are TGCGCCAGCAGCCAAGCCTATTTCGTGGAGACTTTGGGCTACACCTTC.

This clone has only a few counts. This chain's CDR3 is CASSVGGTDSNQPQHF. The CDR3 DNA follows: TGTGCCAGCAGCGTAGGAGGGACAGATAGCAATCAGCCCCAGCATTTT. J is TRBJ1-5 and V is TRBV9; 7 nucleotides line up with TRBD1. This CDR3 has 16 amino acids. Germline trimming cut 0 bases from V and 0 bases from J; bases unmatched to any gene: 3. CDR1 is SGDLS, CDR2 YYNGEE, per germline.